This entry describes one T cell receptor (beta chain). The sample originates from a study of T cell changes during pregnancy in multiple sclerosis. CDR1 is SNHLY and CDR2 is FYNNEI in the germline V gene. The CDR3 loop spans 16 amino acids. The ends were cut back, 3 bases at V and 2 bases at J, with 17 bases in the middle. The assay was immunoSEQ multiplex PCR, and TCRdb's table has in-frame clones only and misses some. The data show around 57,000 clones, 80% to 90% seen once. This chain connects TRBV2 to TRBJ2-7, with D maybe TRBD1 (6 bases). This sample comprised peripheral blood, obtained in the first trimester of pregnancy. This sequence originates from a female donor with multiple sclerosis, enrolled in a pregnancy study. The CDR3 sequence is CASSDTRGTNPYEQYF. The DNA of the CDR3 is TGTGCCAGCAGTGATACCCGAGGGACAAACCCCTACGAGCAGTACTTC.